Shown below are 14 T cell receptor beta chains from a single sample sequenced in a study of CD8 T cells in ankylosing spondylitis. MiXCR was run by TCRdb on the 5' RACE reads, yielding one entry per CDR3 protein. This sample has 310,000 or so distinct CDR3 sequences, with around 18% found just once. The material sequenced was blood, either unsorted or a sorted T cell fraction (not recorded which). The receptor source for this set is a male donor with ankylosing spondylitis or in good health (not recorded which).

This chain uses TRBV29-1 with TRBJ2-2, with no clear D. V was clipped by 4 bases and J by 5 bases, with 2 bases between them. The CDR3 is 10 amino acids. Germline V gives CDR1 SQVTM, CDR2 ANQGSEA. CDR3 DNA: TGCAGCGTTGGAACCGGGGAGCTGTTTTTT. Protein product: CSVGTGELFF.

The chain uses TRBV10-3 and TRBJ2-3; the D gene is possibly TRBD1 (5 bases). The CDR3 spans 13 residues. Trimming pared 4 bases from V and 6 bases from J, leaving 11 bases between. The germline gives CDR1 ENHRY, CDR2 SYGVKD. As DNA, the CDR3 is TGTGCCATCAGTGGCCAGGGAATGGATACGCAGTATTTT. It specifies CAISGQGMDTQYF.

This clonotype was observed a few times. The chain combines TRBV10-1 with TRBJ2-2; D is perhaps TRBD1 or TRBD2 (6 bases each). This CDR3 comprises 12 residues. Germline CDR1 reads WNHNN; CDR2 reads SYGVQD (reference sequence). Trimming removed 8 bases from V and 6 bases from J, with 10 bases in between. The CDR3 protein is CASGRGPGELFF. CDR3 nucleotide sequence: TGCGCCAGCGGCCGGGGGCCCGGGGAGCTGTTTTTT.

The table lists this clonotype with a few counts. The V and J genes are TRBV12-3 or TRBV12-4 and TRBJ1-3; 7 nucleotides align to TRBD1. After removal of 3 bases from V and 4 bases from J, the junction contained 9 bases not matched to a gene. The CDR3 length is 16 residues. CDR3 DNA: TGTGCCAGCAGTTTGGGACAGCGTCAGCCGGGAAACACCATATATTTT. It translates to CASSLGQRQPGNTIYF.

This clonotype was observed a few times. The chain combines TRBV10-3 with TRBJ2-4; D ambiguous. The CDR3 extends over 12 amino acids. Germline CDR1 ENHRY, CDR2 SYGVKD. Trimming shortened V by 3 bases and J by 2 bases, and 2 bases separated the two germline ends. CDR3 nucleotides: TGTGCCATCAGTGACACCAAAAACATTCAGTACTTC. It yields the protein CAISDTKNIQYF.

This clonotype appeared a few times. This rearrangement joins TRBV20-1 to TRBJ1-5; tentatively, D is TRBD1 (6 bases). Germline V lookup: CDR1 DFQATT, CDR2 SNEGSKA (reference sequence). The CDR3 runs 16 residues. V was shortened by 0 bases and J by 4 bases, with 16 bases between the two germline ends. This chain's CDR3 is CSARDPGAGTNQPQHF. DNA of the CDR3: TGCAGTGCTAGAGATCCAGGGGCAGGTACAAATCAGCCCCAGCATTTT.

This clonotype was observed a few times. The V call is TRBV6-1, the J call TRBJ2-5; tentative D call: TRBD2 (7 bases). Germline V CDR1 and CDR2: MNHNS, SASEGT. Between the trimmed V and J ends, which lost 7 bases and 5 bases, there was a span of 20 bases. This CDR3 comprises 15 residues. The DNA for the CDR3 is TGTGCCAGCACCCAACTTGGCGGGGGCGTGGAGACCCAGTACTTC. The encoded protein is CASTQLGGGVETQYF.

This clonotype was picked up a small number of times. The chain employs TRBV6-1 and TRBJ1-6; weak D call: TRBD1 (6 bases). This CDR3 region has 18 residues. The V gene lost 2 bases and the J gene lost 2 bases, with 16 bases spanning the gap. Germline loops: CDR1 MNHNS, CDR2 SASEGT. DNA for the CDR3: TGTGCCAGCAGTGAATTCTTTCAGGGGCCTCCCTATAATTCACCCCTCCACTTT. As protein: CASSEFFQGPPYNSPLHF.

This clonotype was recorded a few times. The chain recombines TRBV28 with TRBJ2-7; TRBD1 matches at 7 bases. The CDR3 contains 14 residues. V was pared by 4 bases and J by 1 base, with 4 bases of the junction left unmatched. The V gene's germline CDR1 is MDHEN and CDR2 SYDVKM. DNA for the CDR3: TGTGCCAGCAGTTCCCGACAGGGTTCCTACGAGCAGTACGTC. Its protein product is CASSSRQGSYEQYV.

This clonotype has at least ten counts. DNA of the CDR3: TGTGCCAGCAGCTTTTTTATTCTGGGGAGCTCCTACGAGCAGTACGTC. The encoded protein is CASSFFILGSSYEQYV. The chain joins TRBV5-6 to TRBJ2-7, with TRBD2 as a possible D gene (5 bases). Trimming stripped 2 bases from V and 0 bases from J, with 15 bases between. CDR1 SGHDT and CDR2 YYEEEE come from the germline V gene. The length of the CDR3 is 16 residues.

The CDR3 loop is CSAAEGRNRGNEQFF. The CDR3 DNA reads TGCAGTGCTGCAGAGGGGAGGAACAGGGGAAATGAGCAGTTCTTC. The V call is TRBV20-1, the J call TRBJ2-1, with D maybe TRBD1 (7 bases). V lost 5 bases to trimming and J lost 7 bases, with 21 bases between them. The CDR3 is 15 residues long. Looked up from germline, CDR1 is DFQATT and CDR2 is SNEGSKA (reference sequence).

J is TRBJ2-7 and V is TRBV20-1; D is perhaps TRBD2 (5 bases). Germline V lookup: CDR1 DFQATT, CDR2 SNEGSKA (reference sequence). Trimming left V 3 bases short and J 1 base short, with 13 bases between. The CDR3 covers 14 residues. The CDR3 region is CSASSAVGSYEQYV. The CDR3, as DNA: TGCAGTGCTAGTTCAGCGGTCGGTTCCTACGAGCAGTACGTC.

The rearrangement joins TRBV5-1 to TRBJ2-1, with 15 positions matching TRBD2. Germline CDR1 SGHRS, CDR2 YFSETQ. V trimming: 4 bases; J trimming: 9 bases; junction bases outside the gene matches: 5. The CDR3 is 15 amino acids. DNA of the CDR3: TGCGCCAGCAGCCAGGGGACTAGCGGGAGGATTGAGCAGTTCTTC. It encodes CASSQGTSGRIEQFF.

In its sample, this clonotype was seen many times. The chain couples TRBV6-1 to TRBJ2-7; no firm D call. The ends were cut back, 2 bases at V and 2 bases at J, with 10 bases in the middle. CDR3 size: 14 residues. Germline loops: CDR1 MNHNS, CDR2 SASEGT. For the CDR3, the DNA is TGTGCCAGCAGTGAATCTCCGGGTCCCTACGAGCAGTACGTC. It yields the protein CASSESPGPYEQYV.